The rows below give T cell receptor beta chains drawn from one sample of a study of healthy donors' naive CD4 and CD8 T cells. MiXCR, applied by TCRdb to the reads, yields one record per CDR3 protein. Of 150,000 to 200,000 distinct CDR3 sequences listed, about 76% are singletons. Sequencing was carried out using naive CD4+ and CD8+ T cells sorted from blood, pooled from several donors. The receptors here all came from a pool of human donors in good health; the sample pools cells from several healthy donors. The CDR3 runs from the conserved cysteine through the conserved F or W. A D gene is named only where the DNA matches it firmly.

- TRBV6-6 CASSYDTVFGYTF
- TRBV2 CASKGRTSNQPQHF
TRBD1 TRBV29-1 CSVEGGQGATDTQYF
- TRBV11-2 CASSPRTVVWDTQYF
TRBD1 TRBV6-5 CASSEQGAVGGTQYF
- TRBV29-1 CSVRDGAEAFF
- TRBV27 CASSLLLGLPYEQYF
- TRBV29-1 CSAEQGQGYGYTF
- TRBV6-6 CASSYSPATYGYTF
TRBD1 TRBV5-5 CASSQGQGTGYEQYF